This paragraph covers one T cell receptor beta chain sequence. The CDR3 covers 17 residues. The junction had 8 bases not matched to a gene; V was cut back by 0 bases and J by 4 bases. CDR1 and CDR2 (germline): SGHRS, YFSETQ. In the original processing: Reference gene primers were amplified, and this amplification served to estimate nucleated cell counts. Profiling relied on immunoSEQ multiplex PCR, and the TCRdb table lists in-frame clones only, not all of them. The V and J calls and clone size come from that table; D and trimming were worked out from the DNA. Among 56,000 or so clones listed, under 90% were seen once. The sample originates from a study of blood T cell repertoires in COVID-19. Study summary: Samples came from the United States, Italy and Spain, spanning acute and convalescent COVID-19. In each case, the material was cDNA or gDNA derived from T cells, B-cell-depleted T cells, or PBMCs.

This rearrangement joins TRBV5-1 to TRBJ2-2; 8 bases line up with TRBD1. The sample comprised peripheral blood. The receptor was isolated from a man in his fifties with acute or convalescent COVID-19. The CDR3 here is CASSLAGQGRGTGELFF. CDR3 in DNA: TGCGCCAGCAGCTTGGCCGGACAGGGAAGGGGCACCGGGGAGCTGTTTTTT.